This T cell receptor (beta chain) originates from a study of post-analysis software for immune sequencing data. Study as a whole: The disease courses spanned relapsing-remitting, secondary progressive and progressive-relapsing forms of multiple sclerosis. The study's findings and limits: Elevated frequency relative to controls characterized roughly five TRBV segments in patients, TRBV5-6, TRBV5-1 and TRBV20-1 among them. Those with multiple sclerosis, the patient group, showed significantly lower normalized Chao1 diversity than controls. Co-batched samples clustered tightly together by F measure.

Built from TCR beta cDNA, the libraries had unique molecular identifiers in them. T cells numbering 1 to 10 million gave rise to a few hundred thousand cDNA molecules. From the PCR reads, TCRdb called clonotypes with MiXCR, one entry per CDR3 protein. The table includes 700,000 to 900,000 distinct CDR3 sequences, about 43% detected once. Concerning this clonotype itself: No antigen is known for it.

Germline V lookup: CDR1 SQVTM, CDR2 ANQGSEA. V gave up 6 bases and J gave up 4 bases; unmatched junction bases: 4. The CDR3 length is 13 residues. The chain has TRBV29-1 and TRBJ2-1; 9 bases agree with TRBD2. Sequencing input: blood. This TCR derives from a girl aged 10-17 years with multiple sclerosis. This CDR3 reads CSVGLAKYNEQFF. The CDR3 DNA reads TGCAGCGTCGGACTAGCGAAGTACAATGAGCAGTTCTTC.